These 9 T cell receptor beta chains originate from one sample sequenced in a study of cytomegalovirus exposure and HLA in healthy donors. The PCR was carried out with 60 Vbeta primers and 13 Jbeta primers. Method: immunoSEQ multiplex PCR; TCRdb's copy keeps in-frame clones and lacks some. This table has about 45,000 clones, approximately 90% appearing once. Material: PBMCs. Receptors were obtained from a woman aged 40 to 55 in good health and CMV-seropositive.

This clone has just a few counts. A far larger clone is off by one base, so a read error is likely. The same CDR3 arises from other DNA sequences in this sample as well. This sequence joins TRBV27 and TRBJ2-1; no definite D call. Germline V lookup: CDR1 MNHEY, CDR2 SMNVEV (reference sequence). The CDR3 spans 14 residues. Deletions cut 5 bases from V and 3 bases from J, with 11 bases between. The CDR3 DNA reads TGTGCCAGCAGTCGCACTTCCCGCTACAATGAGCAGTTCTTC. Translated: CASSRTSRYNEQFF.

The genes are TRBV6-6 and TRBJ2-5, with a weak D call TRBD1 (5 bases). CDR1 MNHNY and CDR2 SVGAGI come from the germline V gene (reference sequence). CDR3 length: 14 amino acids. V gave up 2 bases and J gave up 5 bases, with 12 bases separating them. CDR3 DNA sequence: TGTGCCAGCAGTTACGGTCAGGGAAGTGAGACCCAGTACTTC. Amino acid sequence: CASSYGQGSETQYF.

The chain links TRBV4-2 to TRBJ1-3; TRBD1 matches at 8 bases. With V trimmed by 2 bases and J by 0 bases, 3 bases remained unmatched. The germline V gene has CDR1 LGHNA and CDR2 YNFKEQ. This CDR3 has 16 amino acids. The DNA of the CDR3 is TGTGCCAGCAGCCAAAGAGACAGGGGCTCTGGAAACACCATATATTTT. This codes for CASSQRDRGSGNTIYF.

This clone showed up just once. The V gene is TRBV6-5, the J gene TRBJ1-2; 8 bases are shared with TRBD1. The CDR3 has 14 residues. In germline, CDR1 is MNHEY, CDR2 SVGAGI. J gave up 6 bases and V 6 bases, and 9 bases lay outside the gene matches. Written as DNA, the CDR3 is TGTGCCAGCAGCGAGGACAGGGCGACGCATGGCTACACCTTC. Translated: CASSEDRATHGYTF.

The rearrangement joins TRBV10-3 to TRBJ2-2; 12 bases are a match to TRBD2. J gave up 1 base and V 8 bases, and 5 bases lay outside the gene matches. Germline CDR1 reads ENHRY; CDR2 reads SYGVKD. This CDR3 spans 16 amino acids. The CDR3 bases are TGTGCCATCCCTGCTAGCGGGGGGGTGAACACCGGGGAGCTGTTTTTT. Amino acid sequence: CAIPASGGVNTGELFF.

This rearrangement joins TRBV27 to TRBJ2-6, with D possibly matching TRBD2 (5 bases). The length of the CDR3 is 18 residues. The ends were cut back, 6 bases at V and 0 bases at J, with 18 bases in the middle. CDR1 and CDR2 (germline): MNHEY, SMNVEV (reference sequence). This CDR3 is CASRKLGTELSGANVLTF. In DNA form, the CDR3 reads TGTGCCAGCAGAAAACTAGGCACAGAACTCTCTGGGGCCAACGTCCTGACTTTC.

This chain joins TRBV6-5 and TRBJ2-7, with TRBD1 matching over 9 bases. Germline V CDR1 and CDR2: MNHEY, SVGAGI. This CDR3 spans 14 amino acids. V was clipped by 6 bases and J by 3 bases; unmatched bases: 6. The CDR3 loop reads CASRVGTGYYEQYF. The DNA of the CDR3 is TGTGCCAGCAGAGTCGGGACAGGGTACTACGAGCAGTACTTC.

The CDR3 region has the DNA TGTGCCAGCAGCGAGACAGTTAGCTCACCCCTCCACTTT. It specifies CASSETVSSPLHF. The chain combines TRBV9 with TRBJ1-6; maybe TRBD1 (5 bases). The CDR3 is 13 amino acids. Germline-derived CDR1 and CDR2 are SGDLS and YYNGEE. Trimming removed 3 bases from V and 10 bases from J, with 11 bases in between.

The sample holds one count of this clone. The rearrangement joins TRBV19 to TRBJ1-2, with 9 bases aligning to TRBD1. This CDR3 spans 15 amino acids. V was clipped by 5 bases and J by 3 bases; unmatched bases: 7. CDR1 is LNHDA and CDR2 is SQIVND in the germline V gene (reference sequence). In DNA, the CDR3 is TGTGCCAGTAGTGCCCGGGACAGGGTTTACTATGGCTACACCTTC. It encodes CASSARDRVYYGYTF.